This T cell receptor (beta chain) was recorded in a study of cytomegalovirus exposure and HLA in healthy donors (dated by TCRdb to the late 2010s). Regarding the study in general: According to an earlier analysis of a few hundred of the donors, 150 million to 200 million T cells yielded 117 million unique TCR beta sequences and roughly 280 Gb of sequence data. In addition to the first cohort of around 670 subjects, a separate validation cohort of 130 or so different subjects was used. In an earlier analysis of a few hundred of the donors, high-throughput TCR beta sequencing was used to judge whether each TCR beta V gene segment behaved as functional or pseudogenic. Roughly five DR-DQ haplotypes were handled as single units for association and clustering, since linkage in the cohort was strong. The study combined high-throughput TCR immunosequencing, statistical association of individual TCRs with disease status, and machine learning to predict cytomegalovirus infection status. Rather than using new phenotypic data, the later analysis identified candidate immune exposures from TCR beta sequences and from how often those sequences occurred across donors. HLA typing included class I and class II loci at four-digit resolution. An early release that covered around 590 HLA-typed donors contained about 290 gigabases of sequencing data and 85 million to 100 million unique TCR sequences. All discovery cohort repertoires had been generated using a single sequencing platform. The number of donors typed differed by locus, with roughly 629-640 for A, B, C, DRB1 and DQB1, 522 for DQA1, 600 to 610 for DPA1, and 400 to 490 for DPB1. The genetic ancestry cluster associated with self-reported Caucasian donors included 81% of the 398 genotyped donors. Among roughly 400 genotyped donors of the cohort, an average of around 240,000 unique TCR beta nucleotide sequences were sequenced per donor, roughly 20% of them non-productive. The study aimed to test whether signatures of past pathogen exposure could be identified by cataloging public T cell receptors. The study profiled the T cell repertoires of under 700 subjects by immunosequencing and related them to cytomegalovirus serostatus. A later analysis re-examined previously published TCR beta repertoires from just over 650 donors and added high-resolution HLA genotyping to investigate patterns of TCR occurrence. Genome-wide SNP genotypes for about three fifths of the roughly 700 donors were used in a later genetic analysis, which treated that subset as a discovery cohort. Donor age, sex, ethnicity and CMV serostatus were compiled together with the repertoire data.

The library was prepared using the immunoSEQ multiplex PCR assay. For the multiplex PCR, a mixture combining 60 forward primers for TCR Vbeta segments and 13 reverse primers for TCR Jbeta segments was used. A multiplex PCR assay on genomic DNA amplified the CDR3 region of rearranged TCR beta genes. Amplified TCR beta libraries were sequenced as 87-base-pair reads on the Illumina HiSeq System. The original pipeline was this. A later analysis tallied 80 million to 95 million unique TCR beta chains across the 666 repertoires, and about 10 million of those chains were shared by two or more donors. To remove PCR and sequencing errors, raw reads were error-corrected and collapsed into unique sequences using a nearest-neighbor algorithm that merged closely related sequences. CDR3 sequences were aligned to IMGT reference sequences to assign V, D and J gene segments. For a sequence to be retained, a match of at least six nucleotides was required to both a V gene segment and a J gene segment. A rearrangement was called productive if the CDR3 had no stop codons and remained in frame with V and J, and every other rearrangement was called non-productive. CDR3 was defined according to IMGT convention as the region running from the second conserved V-encoded cysteine to the conserved J-encoded phenylalanine. Sequences without an unambiguous match to a single V gene segment were excluded from the earlier analysis of about 600 of the donors. An earlier analysis of approximately 590 of the donors called V segments functional above 56.7% productive rearrangements and segregating when the between-donor standard deviation exceeded 5%. A statistical classification framework was built for diagnosing cytomegalovirus status from the catalog of TCR beta chain sequences. V and J gene assignment, in a later analysis, came from comparing TCR nucleotide sequences with IMGT/GENE-DB human TR gene sequences. A later analysis assigned CDR3 sequences and most-parsimonious VDJ recombination scenarios with the TCRdist pipeline. In a later analysis, each TCR beta chain was defined by its CDR3 amino acid sequence together with its V-gene family, and reads lacking a unique V-gene family were excluded. To address suspected cross-contamination and a sequencing artifact, a later analysis removed 550 to 750 highly shared, low-generation-probability nucleotide sequences. In a later analysis, a clonal expansion index was calculated for each public chain from normalized within-repertoire ranks of inferred template counts. A later analysis computed generation probabilities with a VDJ recombination model fitted to out-of-frame rearrangements, and checked the results against IGoR. In a later analysis, TCR-TCR, TCR-HLA and TCR-CMV co-occurrence was scored with hypergeometric tests, and a repertoire-size bias correction was applied to TCR pairs. In a later analysis, false discovery rates were estimated by permuting HLA or CMV assignments 20 times. A later analysis grouped co-occurring TCRs with DBSCAN, adding TCRdist sequence similarity when clustering within HLA-allele-positive subsets. For co-occurrence clustering, repertoires with fewer than 30,000 or more than 120,000 public chains were excluded, along with four to six repertoires with anomalous nucleotide sharing. TCRdb's version of the immuneACCESS table is confined to in-frame rearrangements and falls short of the full clone set. An unresolved V gene accounts for under half of the shortfall where checked; the remainder is of unknown origin. V and J calls and clone size are copied from that table; D and trimming were computed from the DNA. Recorded for this sample are roughly 170,000 clones; 80% of them occurred a single time. Clones ranked in the top ten supply around 0.69% of the sample.

For CDR1 and CDR2, the germline V gene lists SGHTA and FQGNSA. Relative to germline, V is 7 bases shorter and J is 3 bases shorter, with 12 bases between their ends. The cysteine opens and the phenylalanine closes a CDR3 of 13 amino acids. Just CDR3 DNA is preserved here, 39 bases in frame from base 1. Beyond this particular receptor, the publication reports: Sequencing depth was assumed to be roughly uniform across donors in the presence/absence analyses, though that assumption may not hold. A later analysis associated 16,951 TCR beta sequences with specific HLA alleles at a false discovery rate of 0.05. Only TCR beta chains were sequenced in this cohort, and the absence of alpha or paired-chain data limited detectable features. Seventeen rarely observed V segments, including chromosome 9 orphons, were excluded from the earlier analysis of approximately 500 of the donors because counts were too low. Strong co-occurrence of HLA alleles, especially DR and DQ, made assigning TCR associations to individual alleles difficult. It was suggested by the authors that the approach could potentially be generalized to other disease states and immunological phenotypes. A cluster of highly shared sequence variants was judged likely to represent a technical artifact of the sequencing pipeline. In vitro tests confirmed that a few of the cytomegalovirus-associated TCR beta chains recognize cytomegalovirus antigens. Correlated functional status among segregating V segments might be attributable to linkage disequilibrium, but an unknown experimental factor could not be ruled out. A later analysis found that most CMV-associated TCR beta chains appeared HLA-restricted, with HLA associations seemingly driven largely by CMV exposure. In a later genetic analysis, a missense DCLRE1C variant was associated with V-gene and J-gene trimming of TCR beta chains, and the association was replicated in an independent cohort. For the cohort, immune exposure information was limited to CMV serostatus. Broadly in line with IMGT annotations, most TCR beta V segments showed up in productive rearrangements about 87% or about 30% of the time in an earlier analysis of about 500 of the donors. In the study, some 160 TCR beta chains were listed as associated with cytomegalovirus. The classifier was reported to diagnose cytomegalovirus status with high specificity and sensitivity in both the original and validation cohorts. Compared with the roughly 700-donor mean, donors in an Asian-associated ancestry cluster had fewer N-insertions in productive TCRs, according to a later genetic analysis. Because the 87-base-pair reads could not distinguish some IMGT-functional V segments, including TRBV6-2 and TRBV6-3, those segments were excluded. While some public TCRs were present in many individuals, most TCR sequences turned up only very rarely across donors. Because HLA typing was missing for some donors at each locus, association tests included only the typed subset. A further reported finding was that TCR beta sequences accurately predicted the HLA-A and HLA-B alleles for most subjects in the first cohort. In a later analysis, HLA-associated TCR beta chains showed more clonal expansion and lower generation probabilities than non-associated chains that were equally common. According to a later analysis, TCR association rates differed among HLA loci, with DRB1 alleles showing the most associated TCRs and HLA-C alleles showing the fewest. A later analysis reported that several top co-occurrence clusters appeared linked to parvovirus B19, influenza, CMV and Epstein-Barr virus.

Remarks on this clone: What this receptor recognizes is not known. Base qualities are not provided; no much larger clone lies one nucleotide away.

The cohort comprised some 730 healthy bone marrow donors. Cohort members were all nominally healthy when sampled, although unrecorded immune exposures were likely present. The donor tested CMV seronegative, placing the donor among the 350 to 400 seronegative members of the cohort. Every donor gave a peripheral blood sample, and the peripheral blood mononuclear cells from that sample were used for TCR beta sequencing. The Qiagen DNeasy Blood Extraction Kit was used to extract genomic DNA from the blood cell samples. Input material: PBMCs. This chain joins TRBV7-2 to TRBJ1-1; perhaps TRBD1 is the D gene, with 5 bases matching. The receptor's source is a boy between 10 and 17 years old in good health and CMV-seronegative. The CDR3 region: CASKDGAHTEAFF. The DNA is as follows: TGTGCCAGCAAGGATGGGGCCCACACTGAAGCTTTCTTT.